These 14 T cell receptor beta chains were sequenced from one sample in a study of a mutant IDH1 vaccine in newly diagnosed glioma. Method: immunoSEQ multiplex PCR; TCRdb's copy keeps in-frame clones and lacks some. This sample has tens of thousands of clones, with 75% to 95% found just once. Described time point: week 5, during vaccination. All doses held 300 ug of mutant IDH1 20-mer peptide, with topical imiquimod. These receptors lack a known antigen. The sample consisted of PBMCs, taken from a glioma patient whose treatment included an IDH1 peptide vaccine. The receptors here all came from a woman aged 45-60 years with glioma.

The chain has TRBV10-3 and TRBJ2-1, with D perhaps matching TRBD2 (6 bases). Germline V gives CDR1 ENHRY, CDR2 SYGVKD. The CDR3 loop spans 14 amino acids. V was shortened by 4 bases and J by 0 bases, with 7 bases between the two germline ends. CDR3 in amino acids: CAISAGSSYNEQFF. CDR3 sequence (DNA): TGTGCCATCAGTGCCGGGAGCTCCTACAATGAGCAGTTCTTC.

The chain is built from TRBV29-1 and TRBJ1-2; TRBD1 is a possible D gene (6 bases). The V end was cut by 8 bases, the J end by 0 bases, with 22 bases between. The CDR3 length is 16 residues. Germline-derived CDR1 and CDR2 are SQVTM and ANQGSEA. CDR3 DNA sequence: TGCAGCTCGGGACGATTGACAGGCGATGCTAACTATGGCTACACCTTC. Translation: CSSGRLTGDANYGYTF.

The rearrangement links TRBV7-9 to TRBJ2-5; D ambiguous. Per the germline V gene, CDR1 is SEHNR and CDR2 is FQNEAQ (reference sequence). With 3 bases removed from V and 1 base from J, the gap between germline ends came to 9 bases. This CDR3 has 14 amino acids. The CDR3 nucleotides are TGTGCCAGCAGCTTTGTTCGCCTCCAAGAGACCCAGTACTTC. Encoded protein: CASSFVRLQETQYF.

The chain combines TRBV16 with TRBJ2-7; D is unresolved. The germline CDR1 and CDR2 sequences are KGHSY and FQNENV. V was pared by 0 bases and J by 1 base, with 1 base between. The CDR3 totals 12 residues. The CDR3 nucleotides read TGTGCCAGCAGCCAATCGTCCTACGAGCAGTACTTC. This sequence encodes CASSQSSYEQYF.

This chain uses TRBV27 with TRBJ2-3; 11 positions match TRBD2. The J segment lost 6 bases and the V segment lost 5 bases, leaving 10 bases of the junction unmatched. Germline CDR1 and CDR2: MNHEY and SMNVEV (reference sequence). This CDR3 has 16 amino acids. CDR3 amino acids: CASSGPLAGEGDTQYF. The CDR3 DNA follows: TGTGCCAGCAGTGGGCCACTAGCGGGAGAGGGGGATACGCAGTATTTT.

The V gene is TRBV5-4, the J gene TRBJ2-3; D is ambiguous. Germline CDR1 SGHNT, CDR2 YYREEE (reference sequence). The CDR3 runs 14 residues. Trimming shortened V by 3 bases and J by 0 bases, and 8 bases separated the two germline ends. The chain's CDR3 is CASSSAASTDTQYF. The CDR3 bases are TGTGCCAGCAGCTCCGCGGCTAGCACAGATACGCAGTATTTT.

The V gene is TRBV5-4, the J gene TRBJ2-2; no definite D call. Per germline, CDR1 SGHNT and CDR2 YYREEE (reference sequence). V was cut by 8 bases and J by 4 bases, with 12 bases left in between. The CDR3 extends over 13 amino acids. In DNA form, the CDR3 reads TGTGCCAGTCGAGGTGTTCTCACCGGGGAGCTGTTTTTT. Translating it yields CASRGVLTGELFF.

V usage is TRBV7-9 and J usage is TRBJ2-1; 10 positions agree with TRBD1. The V segment lost 5 bases and the J segment 3 bases; nucleotides outside the gene matches: 4. The CDR3 is made up of 15 amino acids. In germline, CDR1 is SEHNR, CDR2 FQNEAQ (reference sequence). The CDR3, as DNA: TGTGCCAGCAGCAACCGGGACAGGGGCTACAATGAGCAGTTCTTC. It codes for CASSNRDRGYNEQFF.

The rearrangement links TRBV5-1 to TRBJ2-1, with D uncertain. The germline V gene encodes CDR1 SGHRS and CDR2 YFSETQ. Trimming removed 0 bases from V and 5 bases from J, with 12 bases in between. This CDR3 region has 15 residues. The CDR3 protein is CASSLGPGLNNEQFF. The CDR3 DNA reads TGCGCCAGCAGCTTGGGGCCCGGGCTTAACAATGAGCAGTTCTTC.

The chain couples TRBV28 to TRBJ2-7; no firm D call. The germline V gene encodes CDR1 MDHEN and CDR2 SYDVKM. The length of the CDR3 is 11 residues. V was cut by 9 bases and J by 2 bases, with 8 bases left in between. The CDR3 sequence is CASGNPYEQYF. As DNA, the CDR3 is TGTGCCAGTGGAAATCCCTACGAGCAGTACTTC. The entire variable domain, with the rest obtained from reference TRBV28 and TRBJ2-7, is as follows: DVKVTQSSRYLVKRTGEKVFLECVQDMDHENMFWYRQDPGLGLRLIYFSYDVKMKEKGDIPEGYSVSREKKERFSLILESASTNQTSMYLCASGNPYEQYFGPGTRLTVT.

The chain has TRBV28 and TRBJ1-5; no clear D gene. This CDR3 is 15 amino acids long. Germline CDR1 MDHEN, CDR2 SYDVKM. The V gene lost 2 bases and the J gene lost 3 bases, with 11 bases spanning the gap. CDR3 protein: CASSLIDRPNQPQHF. The CDR3 bases are TGTGCCAGCAGTTTAATAGATAGGCCCAATCAGCCCCAGCATTTT.

Turning to this clone: One junction end disagrees with the germline gene, perhaps due to a read error. Additional DNA sequences in this sample encode the identical CDR3. As DNA, the CDR3 is TGCGCCTGGAGTGTCGGGACTAGCGGGAGTACAGATACGCAGTATTTT. Its protein product is CAWSVGTSGSTDTQYF. V is TRBV30 and J is TRBJ2-3, with TRBD2 identical over 14 bases. The CDR3 is 16 amino acids. Germline CDR1 is GTSNPN and CDR2 is SVGIG (reference sequence).

The chain recombines TRBV7-3 with TRBJ2-3, with D possibly called TRBD1 or TRBD2 (6 bases each). Looked up from germline, CDR1 is SGHTA and CDR2 is FQGTGA. The germline V and J ends were trimmed by 5 bases and 3 bases, with 18 bases remaining between them. This CDR3 spans 16 amino acids. The CDR3 loop is CASSPIMGGSTDTQYF. CDR3 nucleotides: TGTGCCAGCAGCCCCATTATGGGGGGCTCTACAGATACGCAGTATTTT.

The chain employs TRBV2 and TRBJ1-4; no clear D gene. Germline V gene sequence: CDR1 SNHLY, CDR2 FYNNEI. The V and J ends lost 4 bases and 0 bases respectively, with 9 bases between them. The CDR3 sequence is 15 residues long. The CDR3 DNA is TGTGCCAGCAGTGTCGAGTGGGCAACTAATGAAAAACTGTTTTTT. Its protein product is CASSVEWATNEKLFF.